The 17 T cell receptor beta chains below were found in one sample sequenced in a study of blood T cell repertoires in COVID-19. This table comes from immunoSEQ multiplex PCR, and its TCRdb copy is limited to in-frame clones, with some not included. The data show 150,000 to 200,000 clones, 90% to 95% seen once. Sequencing was performed on peripheral blood. The receptor source for this set is a woman aged 55 to 70 with COVID-19, enrolled during active disease.

The CDR3 loop reads CAISPSEGARNYGYTF. The CDR3 bases are TGTGCCATCAGCCCCTCGGAGGGGGCCCGAAACTATGGCTACACCTTC. V and J are TRBV10-3 and TRBJ1-2; TRBD1 matches at 7 bases. Germline values: CDR1 ENHRY, CDR2 SYGVKD. J lost 2 bases, V lost 6 bases, and 12 bases had no gene match. The CDR3 runs 16 residues.

This clone has a handful of counts. This rearrangement joins TRBV7-3 to TRBJ1-1, with 12 bases aligning to TRBD1. V lost 5 bases and J lost 3; bases outside the gene matches: 13. The CDR3 consists of 18 residues. CDR1 is SGHTA and CDR2 is FQGTGA in the germline V gene. The CDR3 loop reads CASSRGGTGGLMDTEAFF. As DNA, the CDR3 is TGTGCCAGCAGCCGCGGAGGGACAGGGGGCCTTATGGACACTGAAGCTTTCTTT. The entire variable domain, with the rest obtained from reference TRBV7-3 and TRBJ1-1, is as follows: GAGVSQTPSNKVTEKGKYVELRCDPISGHTALYWYRQSLGQGPEFLIYFQGTGAADDSGLPNDRFFAVRPEGSVSTLKIQRTERGDSAVYLCASSRGGTGGLMDTEAFFGQGTRLTVV.

The rearrangement links TRBV4-1 to TRBJ1-1; D may be TRBD1 (6 bases). The ends were cut back, 2 bases at V and 1 base at J, with 8 bases in the middle. This CDR3 comprises 14 residues. Per germline, CDR1 MGHRA and CDR2 YSYEKL. CDR3 protein: CASSQLTGNTEAFF. The CDR3 DNA is TGCGCCAGCAGCCAACTGACAGGGAACACTGAAGCTTTCTTT.

This rearrangement joins TRBV6-1 to TRBJ2-7; 9 bases are shared with TRBD1. The CDR3 extends over 16 amino acids. With 0 bases clipped from V and 1 base from J, the junction kept 4 bases outside the gene matches. Germline CDR1 reads MNHNS; CDR2 reads SASEGT. CDR3 in DNA: TGTGCCAGCAGTGAAGCCACCGGGACAGGGTCCTACGAGCAGTACTTC. Residues: CASSEATGTGSYEQYF.

The chain couples TRBV28 to TRBJ1-6; possible D gene TRBD1, 5 bases. V lost 6 bases, J lost 10 bases, and 16 bases lay in between. Per the germline V gene, CDR1 is MDHEN and CDR2 is SYDVKM. This CDR3 is built from 14 residues. CDR3 region: CASSPVARQSPLHF. The CDR3 DNA is TGTGCCAGCAGCCCGGTGGCGAGACAGTCACCCCTCCACTTT.

J is TRBJ2-6 and V is TRBV5-5; maybe TRBD2 (7 bases). Germline V lookup: CDR1 SGHKS, CDR2 YYEKEE (reference sequence). This CDR3 spans 19 amino acids. Trimming left V 4 bases short and J 1 base short, with 21 bases between. CDR3 nucleotides: TGTGCCAGCAGCGCGGGTAGGGGAGGGGGAACATCTGGGGCCAACGTCCTGACTTTC. The encoded protein is CASSAGRGGGTSGANVLTF.

V is TRBV15 and J is TRBJ1-5; D not resolved. Germline CDR1 reads LNHNV; CDR2 reads YYDKDF (reference sequence). Trimming pared 3 bases from V and 9 bases from J, leaving 15 bases between. The CDR3 extends over 14 amino acids. CDR3 DNA: TGTGCCACCAGCAGGGGAGGGAGAAGTTCGCCCCAGCATTTT. Its translation is CATSRGGRSSPQHF.

In its sample, this clone was seen once. The chain links TRBV11-2 to TRBJ1-2; D is ambiguous. Germline V lookup: CDR1 SGHAT, CDR2 FQNNGV. The CDR3 consists of 14 residues. Trimming cost V 4 bases and J 2 bases, with 11 bases left between them. CDR3 sequence: CASSSPVQNYGYTF. The DNA of the CDR3 is TGTGCCAGCAGCTCCCCGGTACAGAACTATGGCTACACCTTC.

The chain combines TRBV19 with TRBJ2-2; 11 bases agree with TRBD1. Trimming at V came to 8 bases and at J to 4 bases, leaving 3 bases not matched to a gene. Germline V gene sequence: CDR1 LNHDA, CDR2 SQIVND (reference sequence). The CDR3 consists of 14 residues. CDR3 bases: TGTGCCAGTGCCGGGACAGGGGGCACCGGGGAGCTGTTTTTT. Its protein product is CASAGTGGTGELFF.

This clone was observed once. The genes are TRBV21-1 and TRBJ1-3; the D call TRBD1 from the table was never checked on the DNA. TRBV21-1 corresponds to a pseudogene. This CDR3 spans 14 amino acids. The CDR3: CASSAPGQGDTIYF. The CDR3 region has the DNA TGTGCCAGCAGCGCTCCGGGACAGGGTGACACCATATATTTT.

The chain couples TRBV2 to TRBJ2-7; tentative D call: TRBD1 (5 bases). The germline V and J ends were trimmed by 3 bases and 4 bases, with 16 bases remaining between them. The CDR3 runs 15 residues. CDR1 is SNHLY and CDR2 is FYNNEI in the germline V gene. The DNA for the CDR3 is TGTGCCAGCAGTGATATCGCCAAAAAGGGGTACGAGCAGTACTTC. Its protein is CASSDIAKKGYEQYF.

This clone has only one observation. This sequence joins TRBV6-2 or TRBV6-3 and TRBJ1-1; TRBD1 matches 7 bases. Germline-derived CDR1 and CDR2 are MNHEY and SVGEGT. This CDR3 has 15 residues. V shed 4 bases, J shed 0 bases, and the junction held 5 bases outside the gene matches. DNA for the CDR3: TGTGCCAGCAGTTTCAGGGGGATGATGAACACTGAAGCTTTCTTT. Its protein is CASSFRGMMNTEAFF.

The chain has TRBV5-4 and TRBJ1-2; 12 nucleotides align to TRBD1. Germline CDR1 is SGHNT and CDR2 is YYREEE (reference sequence). Losses at the gene ends were 4 bases for V and 5 bases for J; bases not matched to a gene: 6. The CDR3 covers 15 residues. CDR3 residues: CASSPGTGGDYGYTF. The CDR3 DNA follows: TGTGCCAGCAGCCCCGGGACAGGGGGCGATTATGGCTACACCTTC.

The chain couples TRBV4-3 to TRBJ1-2; a possible D gene is TRBD1 (5 bases). This CDR3 is 14 amino acids long. Trimming left V 4 bases short and J 7 bases short, with 16 bases between. Germline CDR1 reads LGHNA; CDR2 reads YSLEER. The CDR3 here is CASSPEGRRPGYTF. For the CDR3, the DNA is TGCGCCAGCAGCCCGGAGGGGCGGAGGCCTGGCTACACCTTC.

The CDR3 reads CASSQDQSRWDSSYNEQFF. As DNA, the CDR3 is TGCGCCAGCAGCCAAGATCAAAGCAGATGGGACAGCTCCTACAATGAGCAGTTCTTC. This chain uses TRBV4-1 with TRBJ2-1; 7 bases align to TRBD1. V dropped 0 bases and J dropped 0; count of bases not matched to a gene: 11. The CDR3 loop spans 19 amino acids. Germline V lookup: CDR1 MGHRA, CDR2 YSYEKL.

The CDR3 DNA sequence: TGTGCCAGCAGCCCGCGACAGGCCCCAACTGAAGCTTTCTTT. Protein: CASSPRQAPTEAFF. The chain links TRBV7-6 to TRBJ1-1; TRBD1 might be the D (6 bases). The CDR3 has 14 amino acids. From germline, CDR1 is SGHVS and CDR2 FNYEAQ. Trimming removed 5 bases at V and 5 bases at J, with 15 bases between.

The V gene is TRBV4-1, the J gene TRBJ2-1; 13 positions agree with TRBD2. The trim removed 3 bases at V and 8 bases at J, leaving 7 bases unmatched. Germline lookup yields CDR1 MGHRA and CDR2 YSYEKL. This CDR3 region has 16 residues. CDR3: CASSHPGTSGIYEQFF. CDR3 DNA sequence: TGCGCCAGCAGCCACCCCGGGACTAGCGGGATTTATGAGCAGTTCTTC.